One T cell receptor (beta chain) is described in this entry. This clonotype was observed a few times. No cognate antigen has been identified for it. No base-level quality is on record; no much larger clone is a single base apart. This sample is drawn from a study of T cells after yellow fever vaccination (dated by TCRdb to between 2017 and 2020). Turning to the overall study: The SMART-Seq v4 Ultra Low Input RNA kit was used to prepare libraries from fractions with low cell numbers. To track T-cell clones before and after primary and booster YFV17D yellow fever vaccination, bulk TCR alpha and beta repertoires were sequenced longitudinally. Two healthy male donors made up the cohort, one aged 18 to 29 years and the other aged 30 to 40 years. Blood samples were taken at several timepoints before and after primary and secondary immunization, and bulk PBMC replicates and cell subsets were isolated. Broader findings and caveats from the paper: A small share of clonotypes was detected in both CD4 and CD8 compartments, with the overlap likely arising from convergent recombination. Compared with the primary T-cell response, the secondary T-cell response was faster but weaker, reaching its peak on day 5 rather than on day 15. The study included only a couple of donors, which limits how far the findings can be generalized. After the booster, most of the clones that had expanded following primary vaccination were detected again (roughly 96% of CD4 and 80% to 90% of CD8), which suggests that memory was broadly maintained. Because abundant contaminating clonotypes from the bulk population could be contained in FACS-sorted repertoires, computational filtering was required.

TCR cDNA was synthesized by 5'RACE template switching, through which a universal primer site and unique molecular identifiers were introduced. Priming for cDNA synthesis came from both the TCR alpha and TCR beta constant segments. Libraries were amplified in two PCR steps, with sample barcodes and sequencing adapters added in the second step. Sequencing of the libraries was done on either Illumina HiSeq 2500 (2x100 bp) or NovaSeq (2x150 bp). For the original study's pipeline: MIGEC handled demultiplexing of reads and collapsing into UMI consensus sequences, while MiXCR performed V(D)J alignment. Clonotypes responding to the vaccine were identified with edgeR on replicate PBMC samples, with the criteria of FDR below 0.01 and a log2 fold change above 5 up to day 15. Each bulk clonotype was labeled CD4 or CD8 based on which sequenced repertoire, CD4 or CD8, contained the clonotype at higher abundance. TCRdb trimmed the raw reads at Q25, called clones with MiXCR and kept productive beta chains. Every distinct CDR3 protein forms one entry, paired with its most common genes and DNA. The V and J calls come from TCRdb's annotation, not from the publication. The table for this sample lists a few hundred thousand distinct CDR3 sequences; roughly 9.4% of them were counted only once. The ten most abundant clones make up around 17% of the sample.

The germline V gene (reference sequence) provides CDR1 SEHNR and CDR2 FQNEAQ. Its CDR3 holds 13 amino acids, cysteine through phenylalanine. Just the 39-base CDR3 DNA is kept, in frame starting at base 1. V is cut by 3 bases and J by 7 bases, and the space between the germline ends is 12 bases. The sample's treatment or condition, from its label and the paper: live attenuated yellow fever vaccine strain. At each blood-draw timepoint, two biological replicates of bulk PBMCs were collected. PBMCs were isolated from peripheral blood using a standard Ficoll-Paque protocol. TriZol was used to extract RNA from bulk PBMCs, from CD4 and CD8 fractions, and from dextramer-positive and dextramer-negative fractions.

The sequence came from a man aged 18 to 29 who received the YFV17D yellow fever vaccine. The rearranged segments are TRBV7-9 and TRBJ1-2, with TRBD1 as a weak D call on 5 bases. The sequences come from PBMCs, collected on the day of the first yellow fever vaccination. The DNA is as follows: TGTGCCAGCAGCTTTGAGTCCCAGGGTGGCTACACCTTC. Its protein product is CASSFESQGGYTF.